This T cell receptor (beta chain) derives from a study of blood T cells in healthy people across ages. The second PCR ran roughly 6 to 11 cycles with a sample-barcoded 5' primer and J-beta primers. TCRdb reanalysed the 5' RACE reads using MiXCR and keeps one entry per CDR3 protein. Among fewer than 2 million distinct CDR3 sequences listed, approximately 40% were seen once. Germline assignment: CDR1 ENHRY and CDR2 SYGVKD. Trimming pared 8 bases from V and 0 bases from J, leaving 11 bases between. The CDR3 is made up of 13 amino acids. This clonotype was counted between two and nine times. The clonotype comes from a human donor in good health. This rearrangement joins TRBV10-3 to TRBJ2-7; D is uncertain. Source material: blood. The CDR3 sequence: CAIRNGSSYEQYF. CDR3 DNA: TGTGCCATCCGAAACGGCAGCTCCTACGAGCAGTACTTC.